The 4 T cell receptor beta chains below all came from one sample that was sequenced in a study of T cell responses to AZD1222 COVID-19 vaccine. The repertoire was sequenced with immunoSEQ multiplex PCR; TCRdb's copy has only in-frame clones and lacks some. There are about 140,000 clones in the sample; over 85% occur only once, and roughly 6% lies in the top ten. The sample in question was peripheral blood, obtained on day 0 of AZD1222 vaccination. Source of these receptors: an adult in good health.

With regard to this clone: Sequence at one end of the junction differs from germline and may be a read error. The chain joins TRBV6-5 to TRBJ1-4; 9 nucleotides match TRBD1. This CDR3 has 16 amino acids. Germline V gene lookup returns CDR1 MNHEY and CDR2 SVGAGI. Written as DNA, the CDR3 is TGTGCCTGCAGTTACCCTACAGGGGGCGGAGTTGAAAAACTGTTTTTT. Its protein product is CACSYPTGGGVEKLFF.

The rearrangement joins TRBV7-2 to TRBJ1-2; D remains ambiguous. Between the trimmed V and J ends, which lost 4 bases and 4 bases, there was a span of 10 bases. The CDR3 extends over 13 amino acids. CDR1 is SGHTA and CDR2 is FQGNSA in the germline V gene. The CDR3 spells CASSSQNSYGYTF. The CDR3 region has the DNA TGTGCCAGCAGCTCACAGAATTCCTATGGCTACACCTTC.

The V gene is TRBV9, the J gene TRBJ1-1, with 7 bases fitting TRBD1. V was pared by 0 bases and J by 1 base, with 9 bases of the junction left unmatched. From germline, CDR1 is SGDLS and CDR2 YYNGEE. There are 17 residues in the CDR3. CDR3 residues: CASSVVREDRANTEAFF. The CDR3 DNA follows: TGTGCCAGCAGCGTAGTTAGGGAAGACAGGGCGAACACTGAAGCTTTCTTT.

The chain joins TRBV7-9 to TRBJ2-2; 8 nucleotides agree with TRBD1. This CDR3 is built from 15 residues. Germline V gene lookup returns CDR1 SEHNR and CDR2 FQNEAQ (reference sequence). Unmatched junction bases numbered 6, after V lost 7 bases and J lost 2 bases. CDR3 in amino acids: CASTGQGINTGELFF. CDR3 in DNA: TGTGCCAGCACCGGACAGGGCATAAACACCGGGGAGCTGTTTTTT.